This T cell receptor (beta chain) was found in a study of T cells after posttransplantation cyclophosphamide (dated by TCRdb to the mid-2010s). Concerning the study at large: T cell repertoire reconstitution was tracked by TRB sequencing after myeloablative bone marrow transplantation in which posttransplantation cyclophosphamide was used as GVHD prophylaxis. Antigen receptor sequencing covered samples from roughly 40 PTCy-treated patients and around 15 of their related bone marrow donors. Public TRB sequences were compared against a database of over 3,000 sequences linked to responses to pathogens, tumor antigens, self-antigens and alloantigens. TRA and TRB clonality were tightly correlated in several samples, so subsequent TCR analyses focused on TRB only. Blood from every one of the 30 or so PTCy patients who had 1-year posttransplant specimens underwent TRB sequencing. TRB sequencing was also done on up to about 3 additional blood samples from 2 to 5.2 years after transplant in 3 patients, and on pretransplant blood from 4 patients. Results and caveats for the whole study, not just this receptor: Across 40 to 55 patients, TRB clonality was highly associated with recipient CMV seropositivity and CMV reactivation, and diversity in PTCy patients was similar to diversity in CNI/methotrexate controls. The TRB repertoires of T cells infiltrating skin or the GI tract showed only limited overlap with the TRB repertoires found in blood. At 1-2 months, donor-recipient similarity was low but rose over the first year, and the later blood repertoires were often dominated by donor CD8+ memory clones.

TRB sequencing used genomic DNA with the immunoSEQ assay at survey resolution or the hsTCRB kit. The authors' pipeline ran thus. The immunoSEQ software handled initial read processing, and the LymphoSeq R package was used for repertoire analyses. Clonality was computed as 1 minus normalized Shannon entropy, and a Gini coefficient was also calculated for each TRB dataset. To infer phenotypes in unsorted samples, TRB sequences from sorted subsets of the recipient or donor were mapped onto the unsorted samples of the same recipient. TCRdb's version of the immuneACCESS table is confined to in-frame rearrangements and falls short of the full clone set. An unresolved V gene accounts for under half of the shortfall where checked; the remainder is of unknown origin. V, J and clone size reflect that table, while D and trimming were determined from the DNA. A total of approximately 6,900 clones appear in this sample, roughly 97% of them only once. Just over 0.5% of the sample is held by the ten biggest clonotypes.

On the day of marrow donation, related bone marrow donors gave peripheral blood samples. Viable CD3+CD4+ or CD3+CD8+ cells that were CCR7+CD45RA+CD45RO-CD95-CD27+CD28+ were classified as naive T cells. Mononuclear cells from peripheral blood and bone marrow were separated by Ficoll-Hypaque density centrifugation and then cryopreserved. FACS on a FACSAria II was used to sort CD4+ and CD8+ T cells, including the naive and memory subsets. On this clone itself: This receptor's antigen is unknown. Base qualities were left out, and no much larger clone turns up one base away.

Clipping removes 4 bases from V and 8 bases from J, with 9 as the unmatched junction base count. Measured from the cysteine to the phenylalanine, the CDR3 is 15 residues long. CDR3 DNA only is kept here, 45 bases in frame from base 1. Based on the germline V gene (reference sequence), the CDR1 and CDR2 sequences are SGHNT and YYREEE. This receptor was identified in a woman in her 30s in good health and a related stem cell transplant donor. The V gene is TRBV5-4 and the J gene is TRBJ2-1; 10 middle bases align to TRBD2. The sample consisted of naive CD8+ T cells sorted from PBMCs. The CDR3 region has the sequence CASSLTSGPPDEQFF. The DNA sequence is TGTGCCAGCAGCCTGACTAGCGGGCCCCCAGATGAGCAGTTCTTC.